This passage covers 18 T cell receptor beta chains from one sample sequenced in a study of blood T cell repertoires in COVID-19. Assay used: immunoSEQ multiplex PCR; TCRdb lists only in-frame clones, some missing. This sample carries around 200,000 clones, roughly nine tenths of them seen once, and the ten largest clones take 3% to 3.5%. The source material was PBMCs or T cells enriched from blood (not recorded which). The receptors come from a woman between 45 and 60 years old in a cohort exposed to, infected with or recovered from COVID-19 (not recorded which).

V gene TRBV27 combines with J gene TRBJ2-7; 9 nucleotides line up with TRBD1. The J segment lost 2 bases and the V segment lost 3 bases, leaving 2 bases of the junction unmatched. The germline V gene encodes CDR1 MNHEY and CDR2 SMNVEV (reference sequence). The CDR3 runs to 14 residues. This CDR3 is CASSFWTGAYEQYF. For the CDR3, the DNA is TGTGCCAGCAGTTTCTGGACAGGGGCCTACGAGCAGTACTTC.

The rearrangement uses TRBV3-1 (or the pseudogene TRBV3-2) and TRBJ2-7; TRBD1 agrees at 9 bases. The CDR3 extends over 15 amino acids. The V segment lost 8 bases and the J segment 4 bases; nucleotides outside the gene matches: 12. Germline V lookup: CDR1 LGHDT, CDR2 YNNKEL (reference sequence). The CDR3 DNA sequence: TGTGCCAGCCCAATCGAACAGGGGGCGCATTACGAGCAGTACTTC. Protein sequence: CASPIEQGAHYEQYF.

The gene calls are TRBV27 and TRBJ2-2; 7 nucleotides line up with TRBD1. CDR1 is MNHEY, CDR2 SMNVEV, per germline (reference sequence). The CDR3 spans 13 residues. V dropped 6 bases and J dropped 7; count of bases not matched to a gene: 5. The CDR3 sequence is CASRKDRLGELFF. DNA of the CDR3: TGTGCCAGCAGAAAGGACAGGCTCGGGGAGCTGTTTTTT.

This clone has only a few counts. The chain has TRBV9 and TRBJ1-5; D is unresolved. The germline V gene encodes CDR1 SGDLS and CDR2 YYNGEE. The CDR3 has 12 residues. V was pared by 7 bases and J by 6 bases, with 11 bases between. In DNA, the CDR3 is TGTGCCAGCTCTTCGTCGGGTCAGCCCCAGCATTTT. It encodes CASSSSGQPQHF.

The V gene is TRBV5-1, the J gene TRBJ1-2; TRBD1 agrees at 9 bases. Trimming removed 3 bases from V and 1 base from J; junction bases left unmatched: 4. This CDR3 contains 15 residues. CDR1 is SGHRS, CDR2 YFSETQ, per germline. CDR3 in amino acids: CASSSRQGVNYGYTF. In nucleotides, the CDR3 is TGCGCCAGCAGCTCACGACAGGGGGTTAACTATGGCTACACCTTC.

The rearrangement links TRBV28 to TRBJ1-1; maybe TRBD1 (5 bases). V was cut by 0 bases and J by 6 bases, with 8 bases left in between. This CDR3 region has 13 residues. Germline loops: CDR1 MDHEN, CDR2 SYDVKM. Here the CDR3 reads CASSLWGGAEAFF. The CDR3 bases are TGTGCCAGCAGTTTATGGGGGGGAGCTGAAGCTTTCTTT. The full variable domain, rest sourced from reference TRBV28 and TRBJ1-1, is DVKVTQSSRYLVKRTGEKVFLECVQDMDHENMFWYRQDPGLGLRLIYFSYDVKMKEKGDIPEGYSVSREKKERFSLILESASTNQTSMYLCASSLWGGAEAFFGQGTRLTVV.

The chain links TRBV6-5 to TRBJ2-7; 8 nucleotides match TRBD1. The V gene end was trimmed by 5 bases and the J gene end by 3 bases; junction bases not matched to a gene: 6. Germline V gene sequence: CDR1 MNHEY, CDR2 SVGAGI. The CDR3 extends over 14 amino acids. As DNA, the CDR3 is TGTGCCAGCAGTCGGACCGACAGGGGCTACGAGCAGTACTTC. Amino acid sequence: CASSRTDRGYEQYF.

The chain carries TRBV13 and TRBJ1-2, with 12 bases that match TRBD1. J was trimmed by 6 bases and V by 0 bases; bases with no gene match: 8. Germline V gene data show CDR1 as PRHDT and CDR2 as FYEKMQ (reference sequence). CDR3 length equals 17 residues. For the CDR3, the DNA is TGTGCCAGCAGCTTAGGGGGACAGGGGGCGCATTTTCATGGCTACACCTTC. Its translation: CASSLGGQGAHFHGYTF.

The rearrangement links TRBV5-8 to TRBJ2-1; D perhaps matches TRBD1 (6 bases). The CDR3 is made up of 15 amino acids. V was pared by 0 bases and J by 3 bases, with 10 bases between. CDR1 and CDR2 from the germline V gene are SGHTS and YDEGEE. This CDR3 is CASSLGQGIYNEQFF. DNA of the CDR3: TGTGCCAGCAGCTTGGGGCAGGGGATCTACAATGAGCAGTTCTTC. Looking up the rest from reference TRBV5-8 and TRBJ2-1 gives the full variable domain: EAGVTQSPTHLIKTRGQQATLRCSPISGHTSVYWYQQALGLGLQFLLWYDEGEERNRGNFPPRFSGRQFPNYSSELNVNALELEDSALYLCASSLGQGIYNEQFFGPGTRLTVL.

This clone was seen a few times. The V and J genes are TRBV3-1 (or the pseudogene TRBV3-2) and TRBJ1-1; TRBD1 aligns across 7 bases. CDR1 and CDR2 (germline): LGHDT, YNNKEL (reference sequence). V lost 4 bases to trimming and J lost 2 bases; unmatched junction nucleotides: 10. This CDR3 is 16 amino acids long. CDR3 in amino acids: CASSRFFRDRNTEAFF. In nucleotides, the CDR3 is TGTGCCAGCAGCCGATTTTTCCGGGACAGAAACACTGAAGCTTTCTTT.

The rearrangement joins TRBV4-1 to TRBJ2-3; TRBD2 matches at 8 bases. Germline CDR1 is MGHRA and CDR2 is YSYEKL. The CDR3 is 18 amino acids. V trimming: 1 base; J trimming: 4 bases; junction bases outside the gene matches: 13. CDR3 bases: TGCGCCAGCAGCCAAGGCTACCCACGGGGGGGAGGGGCAGATACGCAGTATTTT. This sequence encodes CASSQGYPRGGGADTQYF.

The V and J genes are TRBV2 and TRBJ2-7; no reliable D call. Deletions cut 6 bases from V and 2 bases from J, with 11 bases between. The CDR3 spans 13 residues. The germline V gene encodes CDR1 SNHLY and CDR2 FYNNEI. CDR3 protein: CASSQTRAYEQYF. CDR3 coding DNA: TGTGCCAGCAGCCAAACCCGGGCCTACGAGCAGTACTTC.

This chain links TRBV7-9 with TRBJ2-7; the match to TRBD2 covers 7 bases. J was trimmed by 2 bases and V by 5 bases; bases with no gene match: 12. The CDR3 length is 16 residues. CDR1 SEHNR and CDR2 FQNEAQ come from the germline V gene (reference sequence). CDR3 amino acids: CASSHSSGTNPYEQYF. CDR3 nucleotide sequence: TGTGCCAGCAGCCATAGCTCCGGGACTAACCCCTACGAGCAGTACTTC.

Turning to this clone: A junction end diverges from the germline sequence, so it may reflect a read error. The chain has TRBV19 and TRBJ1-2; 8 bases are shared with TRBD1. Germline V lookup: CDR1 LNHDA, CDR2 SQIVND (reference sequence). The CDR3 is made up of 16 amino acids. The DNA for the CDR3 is TGTGCCAGTACTATAGGACAGGGCAACACTAACTATGGCTACACCTTC. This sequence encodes CASTIGQGNTNYGYTF.

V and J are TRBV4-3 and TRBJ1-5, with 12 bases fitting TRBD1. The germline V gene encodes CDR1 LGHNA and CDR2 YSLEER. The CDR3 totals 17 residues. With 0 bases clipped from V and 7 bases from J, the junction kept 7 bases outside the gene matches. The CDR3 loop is CASSQDWGTGGLQPQHF. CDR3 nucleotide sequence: TGCGCCAGCAGCCAAGATTGGGGGACAGGGGGCTTACAGCCCCAGCATTTT.

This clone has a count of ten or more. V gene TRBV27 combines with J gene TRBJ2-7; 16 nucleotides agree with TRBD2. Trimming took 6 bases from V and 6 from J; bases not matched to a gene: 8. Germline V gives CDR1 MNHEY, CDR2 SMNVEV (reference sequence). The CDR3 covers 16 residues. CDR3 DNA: TGTGCCAGCAGCCCGGGACTAGCGGGGGGGCCGTCCGAGCAGTACTTC. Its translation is CASSPGLAGGPSEQYF.

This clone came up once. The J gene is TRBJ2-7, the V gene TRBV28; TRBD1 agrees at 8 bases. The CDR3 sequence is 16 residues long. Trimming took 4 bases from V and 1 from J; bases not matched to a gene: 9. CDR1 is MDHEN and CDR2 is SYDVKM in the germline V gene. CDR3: CASSYARDRPSYEQYF. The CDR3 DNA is TGTGCCAGCAGTTACGCCCGGGACAGGCCGTCCTACGAGCAGTACTTC.

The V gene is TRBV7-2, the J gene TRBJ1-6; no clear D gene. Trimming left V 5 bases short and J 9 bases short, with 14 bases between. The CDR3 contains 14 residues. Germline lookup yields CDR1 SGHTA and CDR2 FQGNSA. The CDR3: CASSPDILSSPLHF. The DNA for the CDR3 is TGTGCCAGCAGCCCAGACATTCTAAGTTCACCCCTCCACTTT.